This TCR beta chain was identified during a study of cytomegalovirus exposure and HLA in healthy donors. Whole-study results and caveats: Several V segments, TRBV6-2 and TRBV6-3 among them, could not be told apart and were dropped. Fewer than 20,000 TCR beta sequences were associated with HLA alleles at 0.05 false discovery rate in a later analysis.

PCR primers comprised 60 Vbeta and 13 Jbeta primers. Measured with immunoSEQ multiplex PCR; TCRdb has only the in-frame clones, and not every one. This table holds roughly 120,000 clones, over 8% found once. This CDR3 has 14 residues. CDR1 and CDR2 from the germline V gene are SGDLS and YYNGEE. Trimming took 4 bases from V and 1 from J, leaving 9 bases between them. Remarks on this clone: Its specificity is unknown.

The sample was PBMCs. This TCR derives from a man aged 35 to 55 in good health and CMV-seronegative. The chain uses TRBV9 and TRBJ1-3, with D unresolved. CDR3 in amino acids: CASSSGTSGNTIYF. CDR3 nucleotide sequence: TGTGCCAGCAGCAGCGGTACTTCTGGAAACACCATATATTTT. Combining the CDR3 with reference TRBV9 and TRBJ1-3 gives the whole variable domain DSGVTQTPKHLITATGQRVTLRCSPRSGDLSVYWYQQSLDQGLQFLIQYYNGEERAKGNILERFSAQQFPDLHSELNLSSLELGDSALYFCASSSGTSGNTIYFGEGSWLTVV.